The TCR beta chain described here comes from a study of T cell responses to AZD1222 COVID-19 vaccine. Germline CDR1 and CDR2: SGHNT and YYREEE (reference sequence). Trimming stripped 0 bases from V and 0 bases from J, with 10 bases between. The CDR3 totals 16 residues. Sequenced by immunoSEQ multiplex PCR; TCRdb stores in-frame clones only, minus some. The sample has roughly 140,000 clones; 87% are singletons. The sequence derives from an adult who received the AZD1222 COVID-19 vaccine. Specimen: peripheral blood, collected 28 days after the second AZD1222 dose. The chain carries TRBV5-4 and TRBJ1-3; D ambiguous. In DNA form, the CDR3 reads TGTGCCAGCAGCTTGGGCAGAGCTCTCTCTGGAAACACCATATATTTT. Translation: CASSLGRALSGNTIYF.